Below are 31 T cell receptor beta chains sequenced from a single sample in a study of OX40 agonist ivuxolimab in advanced cancers. Libraries were prepared by immunoSEQ multiplex PCR; TCRdb keeps only in-frame clonotypes and omits some of them. Here the sample spans 50,000 to 70,000 clones, about 93% being singletons. The sequencing used CD4+ or CD8+ T cells sorted from blood, collected in a trial of the OX40 agonist ivuxolimab. Receptor source: an adult with an advanced solid tumor such as melanoma, head and neck, liver or kidney cancer.

The chain employs TRBV19 and TRBJ1-1, with D hard to call. V was cut by 7 bases and J by 5 bases, with 11 bases left in between. The CDR3 has 12 residues. The germline CDR1 and CDR2 sequences are LNHDA and SQIVND (reference sequence). The CDR3: CASIGWRTEAFF. CDR3 nucleotide sequence: TGTGCCAGTATAGGGTGGAGAACTGAAGCTTTCTTT.

The rearrangement joins TRBV7-8 to TRBJ2-1; 10 bases line up with TRBD2. The CDR3 length is 19 residues. V gave up 1 base and J gave up 0 bases; unmatched junction bases: 9. Looked up from germline, CDR1 is SGHVS and CDR2 is FQNEAQ. DNA for the CDR3: TGTGCCAGCAGCTTAGGTTTAGGCCTAGCGGGAGTCTCCTACAATGAGCAGTTCTTC. It encodes CASSLGLGLAGVSYNEQFF.

The chain joins TRBV27 to TRBJ2-7; the D gene could be TRBD1 or TRBD2 (5 bases each). Trimming stripped 9 bases from V and 3 bases from J, with 15 bases between. Germline CDR1 reads MNHEY; CDR2 reads SMNVEV (reference sequence). This CDR3 region has 13 residues. As DNA, the CDR3 is TGTGCCAGTGCGTTGGGGGATGGCTACGAGCAGTACTTC. Translation gives CASALGDGYEQYF.

This chain links TRBV5-6 with TRBJ2-5; 7 bases fit TRBD1. Looked up from germline, CDR1 is SGHDT and CDR2 is YYEEEE. The CDR3 runs to 13 residues. With 4 bases clipped from V and 5 bases from J, the junction kept 5 bases outside the gene matches. In nucleotides, the CDR3 is TGTGCCAGCAGCACAGGGGTCTGGGAGACCCAGTACTTC. This codes for CASSTGVWETQYF.

The chain employs TRBV5-4 and TRBJ2-3; TRBD1 is a possible D gene (5 bases). This CDR3 has 14 amino acids. Germline-derived CDR1 and CDR2 are SGHNT and YYREEE (reference sequence). Trimming removed 0 bases at V and 2 bases at J, with 7 bases between. The CDR3 is CASSLGGYTDTQYF. In nucleotides, the CDR3 is TGTGCCAGCAGCTTGGGGGGCTACACAGATACGCAGTATTTT.

The V and J genes are TRBV7-2 and TRBJ2-7, with 8 bases fitting TRBD2. V trimming: 5 bases; J trimming: 7 bases; junction bases outside the gene matches: 10. The CDR3 sequence is 14 residues long. Germline CDR1 is SGHTA and CDR2 is FQGNSA. As DNA, the CDR3 is TGTGCCAGCAGCGACGTCCCGGGACTAGGGGAGCAGTACTTC. Its protein is CASSDVPGLGEQYF.

V gene TRBV5-4 combines with J gene TRBJ2-7; D is perhaps TRBD2 (6 bases). Germline lookup yields CDR1 SGHNT and CDR2 YYREEE (reference sequence). The CDR3 loop spans 14 amino acids. V dropped 2 bases and J dropped 5 bases, with 14 bases sitting between them. The DNA of the CDR3 is TGTGCCAGCAGCTTAGACGGGAGCCCCCACGAGCAGTACTTC. Translation: CASSLDGSPHEQYF.

The V call is TRBV6-5, the J call TRBJ2-1; either TRBD1 or TRBD2 may fit D (6 bases each). The ends were cut back, 3 bases at V and 6 bases at J, with 9 bases in the middle. Germline V lookup: CDR1 MNHEY, CDR2 SVGAGI. The CDR3 is made up of 13 amino acids. As DNA, the CDR3 is TGTGCCAGCAGTTATGGAGGGGGCAATGAGCAGTTCTTC. Translation: CASSYGGGNEQFF.

The V and J genes are TRBV27 and TRBJ2-7, with a possible D match to TRBD1 (6 bases). CDR3 size: 13 residues. Germline V gene data show CDR1 as MNHEY and CDR2 as SMNVEV (reference sequence). V was shortened by 6 bases and J by 4 bases, with 13 bases between the two germline ends. CDR3 loop: CASRGDTIYEQYF. The CDR3 coding sequence is TGTGCCAGCAGAGGGGACACGATTTACGAGCAGTACTTC.

This chain connects TRBV27 to TRBJ2-7, with D hard to call. Germline CDR1 is MNHEY and CDR2 is SMNVEV (reference sequence). The CDR3 is 14 amino acids. V was trimmed by 3 bases and J by 3 bases, leaving 12 bases between them. The CDR3 loop is CASSFGGFDYEQYF. In DNA, the CDR3 is TGTGCCAGCAGTTTCGGTGGGTTCGACTACGAGCAGTACTTC.

The chain has TRBV13 and TRBJ2-5, with D possibly TRBD1 on 6 matching bases. V gave up 4 bases and J gave up 2 bases, with 26 bases separating them. The CDR3 runs 19 residues. The germline V gene has CDR1 PRHDT and CDR2 FYEKMQ (reference sequence). CDR3 DNA sequence: TGTGCCAGCAGCTCCACCGGGACATCGTTTTGGGCATCACAAGAGACCCAGTACTTC. This encodes CASSSTGTSFWASQETQYF.

The chain's CDR3 is CASSQATAYEETQYF. CDR3 in DNA: TGCGCCAGCAGCCAAGCCACAGCTTATGAAGAGACCCAGTACTTC. J is TRBJ2-5 and V is TRBV4-3; no definite D call. Germline lookup yields CDR1 LGHNA and CDR2 YSLEER. The CDR3 covers 15 residues. Deletions cut 1 base from V and 3 bases from J, with 12 bases between.

The chain is built from TRBV4-3 and TRBJ1-4; D is undetermined. Trimming left V 4 bases short and J 4 bases short, with 13 bases between. The length of the CDR3 is 15 residues. Germline loops: CDR1 LGHNA, CDR2 YSLEER. DNA of the CDR3: TGCGCCAGCAGCCCAAAGGACCGAATTAATGAAAAACTGTTTTTT. Translation gives CASSPKDRINEKLFF.

In regard to this clone: Additional DNA sequences in this sample encode the identical CDR3. The chain has TRBV27 and TRBJ2-3; tentatively, D is TRBD1 (5 bases). In germline, CDR1 is MNHEY, CDR2 SMNVEV (reference sequence). Between the trimmed V and J ends, which lost 7 bases and 6 bases, there was a span of 17 bases. The CDR3 spans 14 residues. This chain's CDR3 is CASTQGNPTDTQYF. The DNA of the CDR3 is TGTGCCAGCACCCAGGGAAACCCCACGGATACGCAGTATTTT.

The chain couples TRBV9 to TRBJ2-7; TRBD1 matches 7 bases. CDR3 size: 13 residues. The V gene's germline CDR1 is SGDLS and CDR2 YYNGEE. V lost 4 bases to trimming and J lost 3 bases; unmatched junction nucleotides: 4. CDR3 sequence (DNA): TGTGCCAGCAGCCCTTGGACAGGCTACGAGCAGTACTTC. This encodes CASSPWTGYEQYF.

In DNA, the CDR3 is TGCGCCAGCAGCCAAGACGGGCCGCCTAATTCACCCCTCCACTTT. Protein: CASSQDGPPNSPLHF. The chain links TRBV4-3 to TRBJ1-6; the D is unclear. The germline V and J ends were trimmed by 0 bases and 6 bases, with 9 bases remaining between them. Germline CDR1 and CDR2: LGHNA and YSLEER. This CDR3 spans 15 amino acids.

The chain has TRBV7-2 and TRBJ2-3; D is possibly TRBD1 (5 bases). Trimming took off 5 bases at V and 1 base at J, with 16 bases between the two ends. Looked up from germline, CDR1 is SGHTA and CDR2 is FQGNSA. The CDR3 consists of 16 residues. The CDR3 here is CASSPNDSGGTDTQYF. CDR3 DNA sequence: TGTGCCAGCAGCCCGAACGACAGTGGCGGCACAGATACGCAGTATTTT.

The chain joins TRBV4-3 to TRBJ2-1; TRBD1 aligns across 7 bases. Germline V gene lookup returns CDR1 LGHNA and CDR2 YSLEER. V dropped 0 bases and J dropped 4; count of bases not matched to a gene: 3. The CDR3 is made up of 15 amino acids. CDR3 coding DNA: TGCGCCAGCAGCCAAGAAAGGGACAGTTACAATGAGCAGTTCTTC. It translates to CASSQERDSYNEQFF.

The rearrangement joins TRBV7-3 to TRBJ2-1; tentative D call: TRBD2 (5 bases). Germline loops: CDR1 SGHTA, CDR2 FQGTGA. CDR3 length equals 14 residues. V dropped 2 bases and J dropped 4 bases, with 9 bases sitting between them. The CDR3 reads CASSLDGGYNEQFF. CDR3 nucleotide sequence: TGTGCCAGCAGCTTAGACGGCGGGTACAATGAGCAGTTCTTC.

V usage is TRBV7-8 and J usage is TRBJ1-2; the D gene is possibly TRBD1 (5 bases). The germline V gene has CDR1 SGHVS and CDR2 FQNEAQ. V was trimmed by 3 bases and J by 10 bases, leaving 21 bases between them. The CDR3 sequence is 15 residues long. The CDR3 DNA reads as TGTGCCAGCAGCTTCCTCCCTTGGGGGTCTCGGGACTACACCTTC. Translation: CASSFLPWGSRDYTF.

The chain has TRBV27 and TRBJ2-3, with D possibly matching TRBD1 (5 bases). The germline V gene has CDR1 MNHEY and CDR2 SMNVEV (reference sequence). V was pared by 3 bases and J by 0 bases, with 10 bases between. This CDR3 comprises 15 residues. CDR3 nucleotide sequence: TGTGCCAGCAGTTTGGGGCTAGGTAGCACAGATACGCAGTATTTT. Residues: CASSLGLGSTDTQYF.

The chain links TRBV19 to TRBJ2-2; 11 bases are shared with TRBD2. V shed 6 bases and J 8 bases; nucleotides not matched to a gene: 8. The germline V gene has CDR1 LNHDA and CDR2 SQIVND (reference sequence). There are 15 residues in the CDR3. DNA for the CDR3: TGTGCCAGTAGGGGAGAACTAGCGGGAGAGGGGGAGCTGTTTTTT. Amino acids: CASRGELAGEGELFF.

V is TRBV6-5 and J is TRBJ1-3; D gene uncertain. CDR1 is MNHEY, CDR2 SVGAGI, per germline. The V end lost 0 bases, the J end lost 8 bases, and 11 bases lay between the germline ends. The CDR3 length is 14 residues. The CDR3 sequence is CASSYSRPTDTIYF. DNA for the CDR3: TGTGCCAGCAGTTACTCGAGGCCAACGGACACCATATATTTT.

The chain has TRBV6-5 and TRBJ2-1, with 8 bases that match TRBD2. Germline CDR1 MNHEY, CDR2 SVGAGI. This CDR3 spans 14 amino acids. V shed 2 bases and J 3 bases; nucleotides not matched to a gene: 0. The CDR3 loop reads CASSYLAGYNEQFF. The CDR3 DNA is TGTGCCAGCAGTTACCTAGCGGGCTACAATGAGCAGTTCTTC.

This clone is judged medium-sized. The chain is built from TRBV6-5 and TRBJ2-6; possibly TRBD1 for D (5 bases). Trimming pared 5 bases from V and 0 bases from J, leaving 8 bases between. Germline CDR1 is MNHEY and CDR2 is SVGAGI. This CDR3 is 15 amino acids long. The CDR3 is CASSPGHSGANVLTF. The CDR3 nucleotides read TGTGCCAGCAGTCCCGGACACTCTGGGGCCAACGTCCTGACTTTC.

The J gene is TRBJ2-1, the V gene TRBV5-4; TRBD2 might be the D (6 bases). Germline loops: CDR1 SGHNT, CDR2 YYREEE (reference sequence). V was clipped by 2 bases and J by 8 bases, with 20 bases between them. This CDR3 spans 16 amino acids. CDR3 residues: CASSFRTIELGDEQFF. CDR3 nucleotides: TGTGCCAGCAGCTTTAGGACTATTGAATTGGGCGATGAGCAGTTCTTC.

This chain connects TRBV27 to TRBJ2-7; possibly TRBD2 for D (6 bases). The V gene's germline CDR1 is MNHEY and CDR2 SMNVEV (reference sequence). This CDR3 spans 14 amino acids. V was shortened by 2 bases and J by 3 bases, with 11 bases between the two germline ends. CDR3 DNA sequence: TGTGCCAGCAGTTTAACGGGACTGATCTACGAGCAGTACTTC. As protein: CASSLTGLIYEQYF.

J is TRBJ2-2 and V is TRBV7-2; D unclear. Germline values: CDR1 SGHTA, CDR2 FQGNSA. Trimming stripped 5 bases from V and 4 bases from J, with 14 bases between. The CDR3 length is 15 residues. The CDR3 sequence: CASSPLFPRTGELFF. Here the CDR3 DNA reads TGTGCCAGCAGCCCACTCTTTCCGCGCACCGGGGAGCTGTTTTTT.

This clone occurred once. The V and J genes are TRBV7-9 and TRBJ2-7; 9 nucleotides match TRBD1. J was trimmed by 4 bases and V by 0 bases; bases with no gene match: 4. CDR3 length: 15 residues. Germline CDR1 is SEHNR and CDR2 is FQNEAQ (reference sequence). The CDR3 spells CASSLADRGGYEQYF. In DNA form, the CDR3 reads TGTGCCAGCAGCTTAGCGGACAGGGGCGGGTACGAGCAGTACTTC.

The chain recombines TRBV7-9 with TRBJ2-5, with D possibly being TRBD1 (6 bases). The CDR3 runs 14 residues. Germline assignment: CDR1 SEHNR and CDR2 FQNEAQ (reference sequence). Trimming removed 3 bases from V and 5 bases from J, with 13 bases in between. CDR3 nucleotide sequence: TGTGCCAGCAGCTTCCCACAGGGCTGGGAGACCCAGTACTTC. Encoded protein: CASSFPQGWETQYF.

This chain joins TRBV5-1 and TRBJ2-3; perhaps TRBD2 as D (6 bases). Germline V gene data show CDR1 as SGHRS and CDR2 as YFSETQ. Trimming pared 5 bases from V and 15 bases from J, leaving 19 bases between. The CDR3 runs 12 residues. The CDR3 nucleotides are TGCGCCAGCAGTCCTGGAGGGGACTTGGAATATTTT. Translating it yields CASSPGGDLEYF.